Below are 22 T cell receptor beta chains sequenced from a single sample in a study of CD8+ T cells in alopecia areata. Indicated treatment: oral pan-JAK inhibitor, 5-10 mg twice daily. Sequencing relied on a cDNA template that was reverse transcribed from extracted RNA. Here immunoSEQ multiplex PCR was the method, and the copy in TCRdb shows in-frame clones only, minus some. The sample has roughly 250,000 clones; 50% to 75% are singletons. The sample in question was CD4+ T cells sorted from blood, obtained around week 54, from a patient treated with tofacitinib. These receptors all come from a human donor with alopecia areata.

This clone was observed a few times. The chain is built from TRBV30 and TRBJ1-2; D uncertain. There are 13 residues in the CDR3. Trimming stripped 0 bases from V and 0 bases from J, with 5 bases between. Germline V gene data show CDR1 as GTSNPN and CDR2 as SVGIG (reference sequence). CDR3 loop: CAWSVGTNYGYTF. As DNA, the CDR3 is TGTGCCTGGAGTGTAGGGACTAACTATGGCTACACCTTC.

To note about this clone: Distinct nucleotide sequences in the sample also encode this CDR3. This chain links TRBV30 with TRBJ2-2; no firm D call. CDR1 is GTSNPN and CDR2 is SVGIG in the germline V gene (reference sequence). This CDR3 spans 13 amino acids. The V gene lost 0 bases and the J gene lost 6 bases, with 8 bases spanning the gap. CDR3 region: CAWSVWGPGELFF. The CDR3 bases are TGTGCCTGGAGTGTTTGGGGTCCCGGGGAGCTGTTTTTT.

The chain links TRBV6-5 to TRBJ2-1; tentative D call: TRBD1 (6 bases). Germline V gives CDR1 MNHEY, CDR2 SVGAGI. The CDR3 is made up of 14 amino acids. V was pared by 0 bases and J by 8 bases, with 11 bases between. CDR3 region: CASSYSRDTDEQFF. The DNA of the CDR3 is TGTGCCAGCAGTTACTCGAGGGACACGGATGAGCAGTTCTTC.

The chain joins TRBV6-5 to TRBJ1-2; the D gene is possibly TRBD1 (6 bases). The CDR3 is 12 amino acids. Germline-derived CDR1 and CDR2 are MNHEY and SVGAGI. V was clipped by 6 bases and J by 8 bases, with 13 bases between them. The CDR3 DNA sequence: TGTGCCAGCAGCCCTACAGGGCGCGGCTACACCTTC. Encoded protein: CASSPTGRGYTF.

In the case of this clone: Different DNA sequences within this sample yield the same CDR3. V is TRBV30 and J is TRBJ1-1; no clear D gene. Trimming took off 5 bases at V and 2 bases at J, with 9 bases between the two ends. This CDR3 contains 12 residues. Germline V gene data show CDR1 as GTSNPN and CDR2 as SVGIG (reference sequence). Written as DNA, the CDR3 is TGTGCCTGGGGGTTAGGAAACACTGAAGCTTTCTTT. Residues: CAWGLGNTEAFF.

In DNA, the CDR3 is TGTGCCAGCAGTGCGGGGACAGGCGAGACCCAGTACTTC. Translating gives CASSAGTGETQYF. This chain uses TRBV6-5 with TRBJ2-5; 8 bases fit TRBD1. V was pared by 5 bases and J by 5 bases, with 4 bases of the junction left unmatched. CDR3 length: 13 amino acids. CDR1 and CDR2 (germline): MNHEY, SVGAGI.

V usage is TRBV4-3 and J usage is TRBJ2-5; 7 nucleotides match TRBD1. The better agreement between TRBJ2-7 and the DNA end casts doubt on the J call. The germline CDR1 and CDR2 sequences are LGHNA and YSLEER. The CDR3 loop spans 15 amino acids. CDR3 amino acids: CASSPSTGIPYEQYF. In DNA, the CDR3 is TGCGCCAGCAGCCCTTCGACAGGGATTCCCTACGAGCAGTACTTC.

CDR3 bases: TGCAGCGTTGAAGGAACTGGGGGTAACTATGGCTACACCTTC. Protein sequence: CSVEGTGGNYGYTF. V usage is TRBV29-1 and J usage is TRBJ1-2, with a tentative D call TRBD1 (5 bases). This CDR3 has 14 residues. Germline values: CDR1 SQVTM, CDR2 ANQGSEA. V shed 1 base and J shed 1 base, with 10 bases lying between them.

V usage is TRBV7-3 and J usage is TRBJ2-3, with 8 bases lining up with TRBD2. The CDR3 length is 14 residues. CDR1 SGHTA and CDR2 FQGTGA come from the germline V gene. V was clipped by 2 bases and J by 4 bases; unmatched bases: 2. The CDR3 protein is CASSLGLAPDTQYF. The CDR3 DNA follows: TGTGCCAGCAGCTTAGGACTAGCTCCAGATACGCAGTATTTT.

Concerning this clone: It is unclear where the CDR3 begins or ends on the DNA, so no DNA is shown, and the CDR3 is as TCRdb lists it. Other DNA sequences in this sample translate to the same CDR3. The chain recombines TRBV18 with TRBJ1-1; TRBD1 was called by the table and not checked on the DNA. CDR1 and CDR2 (germline): KGHSH, LQKENI. The CDR3 length is 15 residues, termini included. The CDR3 is CASSPRSGQGTEAFF.

The rearrangement joins TRBV7-9 to TRBJ1-5; D is possibly TRBD1 (5 bases). The length of the CDR3 is 14 residues. Germline values: CDR1 SEHNR, CDR2 FQNEAQ (reference sequence). V lost 5 bases and J 6 bases, leaving 14 bases between the germline ends. CDR3 bases: TGTGCCAGCAGCCCCGGGGGTCTCGGTCAGCCCCAGCATTTT. Amino acids: CASSPGGLGQPQHF.

The rearrangement joins TRBV27 to TRBJ1-2, with a tentative D call TRBD1 (6 bases). CDR1 MNHEY and CDR2 SMNVEV come from the germline V gene (reference sequence). Trimming removed 2 bases at V and 0 bases at J, with 16 bases between. There are 17 residues in the CDR3. CDR3 DNA sequence: TGTGCCAGCAGTTTAGGGTCAGGGGCCCTCTCTAACTATGGCTACACCTTC. Its protein is CASSLGSGALSNYGYTF.

The V call is TRBV7-3, the J call TRBJ2-2; D is unclear. CDR1 and CDR2 from the germline V gene are SGHTA and FQGTGA. The CDR3 contains 13 residues. Trimming stripped 5 bases from V and 6 bases from J, with 10 bases between. The CDR3 spells CASSPGVAGELFF. In nucleotides, the CDR3 is TGTGCCAGCAGCCCCGGTGTGGCCGGGGAGCTGTTTTTT.

The chain carries TRBV5-1 and TRBJ1-2; D is undetermined. V was cut by 0 bases and J by 7 bases, with 13 bases left in between. The CDR3 is made up of 14 amino acids. In germline, CDR1 is SGHRS, CDR2 YFSETQ. The CDR3 DNA reads as TGCGCCAGCAGCTTGGACCGGATCAGTCGTGGCTACACCTTC. Residues: CASSLDRISRGYTF. The complete variable domain, with remaining parts taken from reference TRBV5-1 and TRBJ1-2, reads KAGVTQTPRYLIKTRGQQVTLSCSPISGHRSVSWYQQTPGQGLQFLFEYFSETQRNKGNFPGRFSGRQFSNSRSEMNVSTLELGDSALYLCASSLDRISRGYTFGSGTRLTVV.

This clone was detected a few times. The chain uses TRBV29-1 and TRBJ1-5; 7 bases agree with TRBD1. CDR1 is SQVTM and CDR2 is ANQGSEA in the germline V gene. The CDR3 is 13 amino acids. Germline trimming cut 7 bases from V and 0 bases from J; bases unmatched to any gene: 3. The CDR3 DNA reads TGCAGCGCCAGGGGGGATAGCAATCAGCCCCAGCATTTT. Its translation is CSARGDSNQPQHF.

The chain couples TRBV6-5 to TRBJ1-1; possible D gene TRBD1, 6 bases. The CDR3 covers 15 residues. Germline lookup yields CDR1 MNHEY and CDR2 SVGAGI. V was shortened by 2 bases and J by 5 bases, with 15 bases between the two germline ends. The CDR3 reads CASSYLGQGRTEAFF. CDR3 nucleotide sequence: TGTGCCAGCAGTTACCTCGGGCAGGGGCGGACTGAAGCTTTCTTT.

CDR3 in DNA: TGTGCCAGCAGTGCCCTTGAGACCCAGCATTTT. This encodes CASSALETQHF. The chain recombines TRBV2 with TRBJ1-5, with D hard to call. The germline V and J ends were trimmed by 4 bases and 11 bases, with 9 bases remaining between them. The CDR3 totals 11 residues. Germline V gene lookup returns CDR1 SNHLY and CDR2 FYNNEI.

The rearrangement joins TRBV5-6 to TRBJ2-1, with TRBD2 matching 10 bases. The CDR3 is 16 residues long. The germline CDR1 and CDR2 sequences are SGHDT and YYEEEE. V shed 2 bases, J shed 8 bases, and the junction held 10 bases outside the gene matches. The CDR3: CASSFRVAGGRDEQFF. The CDR3 DNA reads as TGTGCCAGCAGCTTTCGGGTAGCGGGGGGCCGCGATGAGCAGTTCTTC.

The chain combines TRBV2 with TRBJ1-6, with D unclear. Trimming left V 2 bases short and J 7 bases short, with 15 bases between. The V gene's germline CDR1 is SNHLY and CDR2 FYNNEI. The CDR3 consists of 16 residues. CDR3 in amino acids: CASSETSHLFNSPLHF. CDR3 coding DNA: TGTGCCAGCAGTGAAACCAGCCACCTATTCAATTCACCCCTCCACTTT. Supplemented by reference TRBV2 and TRBJ1-6, the full variable domain reads EPEVTQTPSHQVTQMGQEVILRCVPISNHLYFYWYRQILGQKVEFLVSFYNNEISEKSEIFDDQFSVERPDGSNFTLKIRSTKLEDSAMYFCASSETSHLFNSPLHFGNGTRLTVT.

This sequence joins TRBV7-6 and TRBJ2-5; tentative D call: TRBD2 (6 bases). CDR1 SGHVS and CDR2 FNYEAQ come from the germline V gene. The CDR3 has 14 residues. Trimming took 8 bases from V and 1 from J, leaving 14 bases between them. The CDR3 spells CASGGWGTQETQYF. DNA of the CDR3: TGTGCCAGCGGGGGGTGGGGAACCCAAGAGACCCAGTACTTC.

Here the CDR3 DNA reads TGTGCCAGCAGACGAGGACTAGCGGGGGTCGGCGGGGCCAACGTCCTGACTTTC. As protein: CASRRGLAGVGGANVLTF. The chain has TRBV7-9 and TRBJ2-6, with 13 bases aligning to TRBD2. J gave up 4 bases and V 6 bases, and 9 bases lay outside the gene matches. Germline V gene lookup returns CDR1 SEHNR and CDR2 FQNEAQ (reference sequence). This CDR3 spans 18 amino acids.

In its sample, this clone was seen a few times. The V call is TRBV19, the J call TRBJ2-1; maybe TRBD1 (6 bases). CDR3 length: 11 amino acids. V was pared by 11 bases and J by 9 bases, with 14 bases between. CDR1 LNHDA and CDR2 SQIVND come from the germline V gene (reference sequence). Here the CDR3 reads CAVEGVGEQFF. As DNA, the CDR3 is TGTGCCGTCGAGGGGGTAGGTGAGCAGTTCTTC.